The 24 T cell receptor beta chains below were found in one sample sequenced in a study of T cell clonality in common variable immunodeficiency. Clones were sequenced by immunoSEQ multiplex PCR, and TCRdb holds only the in-frame ones, with some missing. The sample was found to contain some 40,000 clones, and every one recurs. Sequenced material: peripheral blood mononuclear cells. These receptors were taken from a person between 18 and 75 years old in good health.

The CDR3 sequence is CASSLGATGDSYEQYF. The DNA read from the CDR3 is TGTGCCAGCAGCTTAGGGGCTACAGGGGACTCCTACGAG. The chain recombines TRBV7-8 with TRBJ2-7; 7 nucleotides match TRBD1. The sequenced fragment ends 3 residues before the CDR3 boundary, so the rest is inferred from the germline J gene. The CDR3 spans 16 residues. V trimming: 1 base; J trimming: 0 bases; junction bases outside the gene matches: 6. Germline V lookup: CDR1 SGHVS, CDR2 FQNEAQ. The full variable domain, in which reference TRBV7-8 and TRBJ2-7 provide the parts outside the CDR3, is GAGVSQSPRYKVAKRGQDVALRCDPISGHVSLFWYQQALGQGPEFLTYFQNEAQLDKSGLPSDRFFAERPEGSVSTLKIQRTQQEDSAVYLCASSLGATGDSYEQYFGPGTRLTVT.

This clone was recorded at least ten times. The CDR3 is cut off 3 residues early in the read; its end comes from the germline J gene. This sequence joins TRBV19 and TRBJ1-2; 7 bases agree with TRBD1. The CDR3 loop spans 16 amino acids. With 5 bases clipped from V and 1 base from J, the junction kept 10 bases outside the gene matches. Germline-derived CDR1 and CDR2 are LNHDA and SQIVND (reference sequence). The CDR3 protein is CASSGGDRFYNYGYTF. The part of the CDR3 DNA that was read is TGTGCCAGTAGTGGCGGGGACAGATTTTATAACTATGGC. The variable domain in full, completed from reference TRBV19 and TRBJ1-2, reads DGGITQSPKYLFRKEGQNVTLSCEQNLNHDAMYWYRQDPGQGLRLIYYSQIVNDFQKGDIAEGYSVSREKKESFPLTVTSAQKNPTAFYLCASSGGDRFYNYGYTFGSGTRLTVV.

This clone was picked up many times. Read data end 3 residues before the CDR3 end; the end is taken from the germline J gene. The genes are TRBV18 and TRBJ2-5; TRBD2 is a possible D gene (6 bases). The CDR3 runs to 16 residues. Germline V gene data show CDR1 as KGHSH and CDR2 as LQKENI. V was trimmed by 2 bases and J by 2 bases, leaving 15 bases between them. The CDR3 here is CASSPGGTRIQETQYF. CDR3 bases read: TGTGCCAGCTCACCAGGGGGGACTCGGATTCAAGAGACC.

This clone was counted ten times or more. The read terminates 3 residues ahead of where the CDR3 ends, so the germline J gene completes it. The chain links TRBV30 to TRBJ1-2, with D possibly matching TRBD1 (6 bases). The V end was cut by 3 bases, the J end by 4 bases, with 15 bases between. Looked up from germline, CDR1 is GTSNPN and CDR2 is SVGIG (reference sequence). The CDR3 has 14 amino acids. The CDR3 protein is CAWRLTGTLYGYTF. CDR3 DNA, as far as it was read: TGTGCCTGGAGACTGACAGGAACCCTCTATGGC.

This clone has at least ten counts. The sequenced fragment ends 3 residues before the CDR3 boundary, so the rest is inferred from the germline J gene. This chain joins TRBV5-1 and TRBJ2-3, with 15 bases lining up with TRBD2. Per the germline V gene, CDR1 is SGHRS and CDR2 is YFSETQ. J gave up 5 bases and V 8 bases, and 9 bases lay outside the gene matches. The CDR3 is made up of 16 amino acids. The sequenced part of the CDR3 DNA is TGCGCCAGTGGAGGGACTAGCGGGAGGAGGATAGATACG. It specifies CASGGTSGRRIDT. The entire CDR3 protein reads CASGGTSGRRIDTQYF.

This clone was counted at least ten times. The read finishes 3 residues shy of the CDR3 end, and the germline J gene is used to complete it. This rearrangement joins TRBV30 to TRBJ1-2; TRBD1 matches 9 bases. Germline-derived CDR1 and CDR2 are GTSNPN and SVGIG (reference sequence). The CDR3 runs to 15 residues. V gave up 4 bases and J gave up 6 bases; unmatched junction bases: 12. The covered CDR3 bases are TGTGCCTGGAACGGGAGGGACAGGGATCGTCATGGC. This translates into CAWNGRDRDRHG. The entire CDR3 protein is CAWNGRDRDRHGYTF.

This clone has at least ten counts. Read data end 3 residues before the CDR3 end; the end is taken from the germline J gene. V is TRBV19 and J is TRBJ2-7; possibly TRBD1 for D (6 bases). CDR3 size: 14 residues. CDR1 and CDR2 (germline): LNHDA, SQIVND (reference sequence). Trimming shortened V by 8 bases and J by 2 bases, and 16 bases separated the two germline ends. The sequenced part of the CDR3 DNA is TGTGCCAGTGGGCCCACCGACAGGCCCTACGAG. As protein: CASGPTDRPYE. The full CDR3 protein is CASGPTDRPYEQYF.

This clone came up a few times. The sequence runs out 3 residues before the end of the CDR3; the remainder is reconstructed from the germline J gene. J is TRBJ1-5 and V is TRBV19; D possibly corresponds to TRBD1 (5 bases). The CDR3 contains 17 residues. Germline V gene sequence: CDR1 LNHDA, CDR2 SQIVND (reference sequence). V gave up 7 bases and J gave up 5 bases, with 24 bases separating them. The CDR3 loop is CASNPTAGGDWDQPQHF. The covered CDR3 bases are TGTGCCAGTAACCCTACAGCGGGCGGGGACTGGGATCAGCCC.

Ten or more counts support this clone. The junction and the germline gene differ at one end; a read error may be behind it. The read comes to an end 3 residues before the CDR3 does, leaving the germline J gene to fill in the end. J is TRBJ2-7 and V is TRBV12-3 or TRBV12-4, with TRBD2 matching over 9 bases. This CDR3 is built from 15 residues. CDR3 amino acids: CASSVAGARAYEQYF. The CDR3 DNA, read in part, is TGTGCCAGCAGTGTAGCGGGGGCGAGGGCCTACGAG.

Of note for this clone: The CDR3 is cut off 3 residues early in the read; its end comes from the germline J gene. This chain links TRBV7-6 with TRBJ1-1; D not resolved. The ends were cut back, 3 bases at V and 2 bases at J, with 16 bases in the middle. The CDR3 spans 16 residues. Germline V lookup: CDR1 SGHVS, CDR2 FNYEAQ. CDR3 residues: CASSFRGGRTNTEAFF. The CDR3 bases that were read are TGTGCCAGCAGCTTCCGGGGTGGACGGACCAACACTGAA.

This clone was recorded many times. The read finishes 3 residues shy of the CDR3 end, and the germline J gene is used to complete it. This sequence joins TRBV12-3 or TRBV12-4 and TRBJ2-3; tentative D call: TRBD1 (5 bases). V lost 5 bases, J lost 2 bases, and 11 bases lay in between. CDR3 length: 14 amino acids. CDR3 DNA (partial): TGTGCCAGCAGTCTAGGACACATCACAGATACG. Translating it yields CASSLGHITDT. The CDR3 in full is CASSLGHITDTQYF.

This clone has only a few counts. The CDR3 goes on 3 residues after the read ends, and that part is filled in from the germline J gene. The chain couples TRBV2 to TRBJ2-2; 8 nucleotides line up with TRBD1. The CDR3 is 16 residues long. Germline assignment: CDR1 SNHLY and CDR2 FYNNEI. The V segment lost 6 bases and the J segment 0 bases; nucleotides outside the gene matches: 6. CDR3 amino acids: CASSAGGGPNTGELFF. The CDR3 bases that were read are TGTGCCAGCAGCGCAGGGGGCGGACCGAACACCGGGGAG.

This clone was observed many times. The DNA ends 3 residues before the CDR3 does, and the rest of the CDR3 is filled in from the germline J gene. The chain combines TRBV20-1 with TRBJ1-4, with D maybe TRBD1 (5 bases). V lost 5 bases and J 3 bases, leaving 10 bases between the germline ends. CDR3 length equals 13 residues. Germline assignment: CDR1 DFQATT and CDR2 SNEGSKA (reference sequence). CDR3 bases read: TGCAGTGCTCGTTGGGGGGCTAATGAAAAA. Translated, it gives CSARWGANEK. The entire CDR3 protein reads CSARWGANEKLFF.

This clone was counted at least ten times. The missing CDR3 end, 3 residues past where the read stops, is filled in from the germline J gene. This rearrangement joins TRBV6-2 or TRBV6-3 to TRBJ2-3; TRBD2 matches at 9 bases. V gave up 6 bases and J gave up 0 bases; unmatched junction bases: 4. Germline V gene data show CDR1 as MNHEY and CDR2 as SVGEGT. The CDR3 sequence is 15 residues long. The covered CDR3 bases are TGTGCCAGCAGCCTGGGACTAGCTAGCACAGATACG. Protein product: CASSLGLASTDT. The full CDR3 sequence reads CASSLGLASTDTQYF.

On this clone: The read falls 3 residues short of the CDR3 end, and the missing part is taken from the germline J gene. The chain is built from TRBV7-8 and TRBJ2-7; 9 nucleotides align to TRBD1. Germline V gives CDR1 SGHVS, CDR2 FQNEAQ. V gave up 1 base and J gave up 2 bases; unmatched junction bases: 12. CDR3 length: 18 amino acids. The CDR3 spells CASSLGPDRGVLPYEQYF. The sequenced part of the CDR3 DNA is TGTGCCAGCAGCTTAGGGCCCGACAGGGGGGTTTTACCCTACGAG.

This clone occurred many times. Read sequence stops 3 residues before the CDR3 end, and the germline J gene provides the missing end. The J gene is TRBJ2-4, the V gene TRBV4-1; D may be TRBD2 (6 bases). Germline V gene lookup returns CDR1 MGHRA and CDR2 YSYEKL. The CDR3 length is 15 residues. The V end lost 0 bases, the J end lost 2 bases, and 8 bases lay between the germline ends. The CDR3: CASSQEGGSKNIQYF. Partial CDR3 DNA: TGCGCCAGCAGCCAAGAGGGGGGTTCCAAAAACATT.

Regarding this clone: The CDR3 end falls 3 residues outside the read, so it is completed with the germline J gene. The V and J genes are TRBV23-1 and TRBJ2-3; 8 nucleotides match TRBD2. TRBV23-1 carries the ORF label, with uncertain function. The J segment lost 3 bases and the V segment lost 2 bases, leaving 7 bases of the junction unmatched. There are 16 residues in the CDR3. Partial CDR3 DNA: TGCGCCAGCAGTCAAGTCAGGCGGGGGGAGACAGATACG. Its protein product is CASSQVRRGETDT. From start to end, the CDR3 is CASSQVRRGETDTQYF.

At least ten counts were recorded for this clone. The DNA ends 3 residues before the CDR3 does, and the rest of the CDR3 is filled in from the germline J gene. The chain has TRBV5-4 and TRBJ1-4; 9 nucleotides agree with TRBD1. V trimming: 0 bases; J trimming: 8 bases; junction bases outside the gene matches: 5. The CDR3 length is 15 residues. The germline V gene has CDR1 SGHNT and CDR2 YYREEE (reference sequence). The sequenced part of the CDR3 DNA is TGTGCCAGCAGCTTGGGGGACAGGGCTCGAGAAAAA. Protein sequence: CASSLGDRAREK. The whole CDR3 is CASSLGDRAREKLFF.

This clone has ten or more counts. The CDR3 is cut off 3 residues early in the read; its end comes from the germline J gene. The genes are TRBV6-1 and TRBJ1-1; D is ambiguous. This CDR3 region has 12 residues. Looked up from germline, CDR1 is MNHNS and CDR2 is SASEGT. The sequenced part of the CDR3 DNA is TGTGCCAGCAGTGAAAGGGTCAGGGAA. Residues: CASSERVRE. The whole CDR3 sequence is CASSERVREAFF.

As for this clone: The observed sequence ends 3 residues before the CDR3 terminus, with the missing tail filled in from the germline J gene. The V gene is TRBV7-2, the J gene TRBJ1-5, with 9 bases aligning to TRBD1. The germline V gene encodes CDR1 SGHTA and CDR2 FQGNSA. V lost 5 bases to trimming and J lost 6 bases; unmatched junction nucleotides: 8. This CDR3 region has 15 residues. CDR3 bases read: TGTGCCAGCAGCATAACCCGGGACAGGGTTCAGCCC. Protein: CASSITRDRVQP. The CDR3 reads in full as CASSITRDRVQPQHF.

This clone was recorded many times. At one boundary the junction diverges from the germline segment, which might be a read error. The sequence runs out 3 residues before the end of the CDR3; the remainder is reconstructed from the germline J gene. The chain joins TRBV7-7 to TRBJ2-3; tentative D call: TRBD1 (6 bases). The CDR3 runs 14 residues. The germline gives CDR1 SSHAT, CDR2 FNYEAQ (reference sequence). The sequenced CDR3 bases are TGTGCTAGCAGCTTGACAGGAAAGGGGGATACG. Protein: CASSLTGKGDT. Given in full, the CDR3 is CASSLTGKGDTQYF.

This clone was seen ten or more times. The read finishes 3 residues shy of the CDR3 end, and the germline J gene is used to complete it. This rearrangement joins TRBV20-1 to TRBJ1-6, with 7 bases aligning to TRBD1. The CDR3 covers 15 residues. Per the germline V gene, CDR1 is DFQATT and CDR2 is SNEGSKA (reference sequence). Trimming at V came to 6 bases and at J to 7 bases, leaving 12 bases not matched to a gene. CDR3 bases read: TGCAGTGCGAAACCGGGACAGAACGCCAATTCACCC. Its protein is CSAKPGQNANSP. The full CDR3 protein is CSAKPGQNANSPLHF.

This clone was seen repeatedly, ten times or more. Coverage ceases 3 residues before the CDR3 finishes, and the germline J gene fills in the end. The V gene is TRBV4-1, the J gene TRBJ1-4, with unresolved D. The germline CDR1 and CDR2 sequences are MGHRA and YSYEKL. The CDR3 loop spans 15 amino acids. Trimming pared 0 bases from V and 7 bases from J, leaving 12 bases between. CDR3 protein: CASSQEPTRSEKLFF. Incomplete CDR3 DNA: TGCGCCAGCAGCCAAGAGCCCACGCGTAGTGAAAAA.

This clone turned up a few times. The read stops 3 residues short of the end of the CDR3; the missing end is completed from the germline J gene. The chain has TRBV5-1 and TRBJ2-5; 8 bases fit TRBD1. Germline V CDR1 and CDR2: SGHRS, YFSETQ. This CDR3 region has 14 residues. The sequenced CDR3 bases are TGCGCCAGCAGCTTCGGACAGGGCTCAGATACC. Translating gives CASSFGQGSDT. From start to end, the CDR3 is CASSFGQGSDTQYF.